These T cell receptor beta chains were read from a single sample in a study of blood T cell repertoires in COVID-19. Clones were read by immunoSEQ multiplex PCR, and TCRdb kept only the in-frame ones, dropping some. Among about 150,000 clones, around 85% were seen once, and the ten largest hold 0.63%. What was sequenced was peripheral blood. These receptors originate from a man aged 60 to 75 with COVID-19, enrolled during active disease. Each CDR3 is given without its conserved first and last residue. Each record gives: V gene, CDR3 length, J gene, CDR3 protein.

TRBV27,11,TRBJ1-3,ASSFTGGNTIY
TRBV6-4,12,TRBJ1-2,ASSDPDRGFGYT
TRBV5-6,12,TRBJ1-2,ASRPGQINYGYT
TRBV27,12,TRBJ1-1,ASSLIRGNTEAF
TRBV5-1,12,TRBJ1-4,ASSPGSTNEKLF
TRBV11-3,13,TRBJ2-2,ASSPGLGYTGELF
TRBV6-6,9,TRBJ2-1,ASRLYNEQF
TRBV6-2/TRBV6-3,9,TRBJ2-5,ASSLVETQY
TRBV27,15,TRBJ1-4,ASSLMWTGSTNEKLF
TRBV6-1,16,TRBJ1-1,ASSEDVGRGTLRTEAF
TRBV29-1,10,TRBJ2-5,SVTGGEETQY
TRBV6-1,14,TRBJ1-1,ASSDRAGGSYTEAF
TRBV7-6,14,TRBJ2-2,ASSFRTGSDTGELF
TRBV29-1,11,TRBJ1-3,SVQGAAGNTIY
TRBV6-6,12,TRBJ1-2,ASRPGQPNYGYT
TRBV13,11,TRBJ1-1,ASSPYRGTEAF
TRBV5-1,17,TRBJ2-3,ASSPRRTSGGASSDTQY
TRBV19,13,TRBJ1-1,ASRPTGDTNTEAF
TRBV5-4,14,TRBJ2-3,ASSLGLGGDTDTQY
TRBV5-6,11,TRBJ1-4,ASSWGVSEKLF
TRBV6-2/TRBV6-3,12,TRBJ1-5,ASSYGGTGQPQH
TRBV6-1,11,TRBJ1-1,ASSERQGTEAF
TRBV6-1,13,TRBJ1-1,ASSEPPPGQGLAF
TRBV30,14,TRBJ1-6,AWSVSGSSYNSPLH
TRBV29-1,14,TRBJ2-3,SVRITGSLTTDTQY
TRBV19,15,TRBJ2-1,ASSIKTLADGRNEQF
TRBV27,14,TRBJ1-3,ASSFRTPWTGNTIY
TRBV15,11,TRBJ2-7,ATSQGRSYEQY
TRBV28,13,TRBJ2-7,ASSNPAGKLYEQY
TRBV3-1/TRBV3-2,14,TRBJ1-3,ASSQVSTATGNTIY
TRBV25-1,15,TRBJ1-4,ASSPQDGIRTNEKLF
TRBV2,13,TRBJ1-6,ASSDQGPYNSPLH
TRBV7-9,15,TRBJ1-6,ASSRTTNRVGNSPLH
TRBV28,16,TRBJ1-1,ASIPTGRVANVDTEAF
TRBV5-4,15,TRBJ2-1,ASSGGGLPAPYNEQF